The rows below give T cell receptor beta chains drawn from one sample of a study of T cell responses to AZD1222 COVID-19 vaccine. Clones were sequenced by immunoSEQ multiplex PCR, and TCRdb holds only the in-frame ones, with some missing. The data hold about 57,000 clones, with 70% to 90% observed a single time. This specimen was peripheral blood, taken on day 0 of AZD1222 vaccination. The receptors derive from an adult in good health. The CDR3 runs from the conserved cysteine through the conserved F or W. The D gene is left open where the match is weak.

>TRBJ2-5|16|TRBV5-1|TRBD2
CASSLGSGRLRETQYF
>TRBJ2-7|13|TRBV7-9|-
CASSLGTSVEQYF
>TRBJ2-7|12|TRBV5-1|-
CASRQGRYEQYF
>TRBJ2-7|17|TRBV7-2|TRBD2
CASSPRASGRASYEQYF
>TRBJ1-5|12|TRBV5-6|-
CASSLGNQPQHF
>TRBJ1-4|14|TRBV2|TRBD1
CASSRTGVGEKLFF
>TRBJ1-6|13|TRBV30|TRBD1
CAWTQGQGLPLHF
>TRBJ1-5|13|TRBV12-3/TRBV12-4|-
CASSLTERQPQHF
>TRBJ2-3|16|TRBV7-8|-
CASSSGVLASTDTQYF
>TRBJ1-1|14|TRBV28|TRBD1
CASSQPTGNTEAFF
>TRBJ1-5|13|TRBV27|-
CATSGEINQPQHF
>TRBJ2-6|14|TRBV28|-
CASSKEAGANVLTF
>TRBJ1-5|13|TRBV12-3/TRBV12-4|TRBD1
CASGRQGAQPQHF
>TRBJ1-4|16|TRBV4-2|-
CASSQEATTPGEKLFF
>TRBJ1-2|14|TRBV6-5|-
CASSPSREGNGYTF
>TRBJ2-1|14|TRBV5-1|TRBD2
CASRSGSSYNEQFF
>TRBJ2-7|14|TRBV19|-
CASSIRTYGSEQYF
>TRBJ1-2|16|TRBV5-1|-
CASSLQTAEANYGYTF
>TRBJ1-1|13|TRBV6-2/TRBV6-3|-
CASSLRVNTEAFF
>TRBJ1-2|16|TRBV7-2|-
CASSLGGVTGHYGYTF
>TRBJ1-2|15|TRBV7-6|-
CASTPGGLANYGYTF
>TRBJ1-5|15|TRBV23-1|-
CAIKAAGTPYQPQHF
>TRBJ2-3|17|TRBV14|TRBD2
CASSQRRTSGITDTQYF
>TRBJ2-5|17|TRBV7-2|TRBD2
CASSLEGSGSLRKTQYF
>TRBJ1-1|13|TRBV9|-
CASSVEGETEAFF
>TRBJ2-2|15|TRBV10-3|TRBD2
CAISGTSEDTGELFF
>TRBJ1-1|13|TRBV11-1|-
CASRTTENTEAFF
>TRBJ2-7|21|TRBV24-1|TRBD2
CATSEFPPRTSGSEGAYEQYF
>TRBJ1-2|13|TRBV28|-
CASMGRGGNGYTF
>TRBJ2-1|11|TRBV30|-
CAWSSGSEQFF
>TRBJ2-7|16|TRBV4-3|TRBD2
CASSQVTGTRSYEQYF
>TRBJ2-4|15|TRBV7-6|TRBD1
CASSAGTGGQNIQYF
>TRBJ2-1|15|TRBV3-1/TRBV3-2|TRBD1
CASSQGTGAGNEQFF
>TRBJ1-5|20|TRBV14|TRBD1
CASSHPDFDRGRGGYQPQHF
>TRBJ2-7|15|TRBV4-1|TRBD1
CASSPYYRGSYEQYF
>TRBJ1-1|13|TRBV5-4|-
CASSQEAGHEAFF
>TRBJ1-6|13|TRBV7-2|-
CASSLAPVSPLHF
>TRBJ1-2|13|TRBV20-1|-
CSASGGANYGYTF
>TRBJ1-6|11|TRBV12-3/TRBV12-4|-
CASRGGSPLHF
>TRBJ2-1|15|TRBV9|-
CASTHGTDYYNEQFF
>TRBJ2-7|18|TRBV5-1|TRBD1
CASSPRGGQGAYQNEQYF
>TRBJ2-7|13|TRBV7-3|-
CASSFGEDYEQYF
>TRBJ2-6|15|TRBV3-1/TRBV3-2|-
CASSQAASGANVLTF
>TRBJ2-7|14|TRBV7-8|TRBD2
CASSSLAGSYEQYF
>TRBJ1-2|15|TRBV7-2|TRBD1
CASSLGQGGVDGYTF
>TRBJ2-1|14|TRBV30|TRBD2
CAWSRLTSVNEQFF
>TRBJ2-7|14|TRBV28|-
CASSLGQKHYEQYF